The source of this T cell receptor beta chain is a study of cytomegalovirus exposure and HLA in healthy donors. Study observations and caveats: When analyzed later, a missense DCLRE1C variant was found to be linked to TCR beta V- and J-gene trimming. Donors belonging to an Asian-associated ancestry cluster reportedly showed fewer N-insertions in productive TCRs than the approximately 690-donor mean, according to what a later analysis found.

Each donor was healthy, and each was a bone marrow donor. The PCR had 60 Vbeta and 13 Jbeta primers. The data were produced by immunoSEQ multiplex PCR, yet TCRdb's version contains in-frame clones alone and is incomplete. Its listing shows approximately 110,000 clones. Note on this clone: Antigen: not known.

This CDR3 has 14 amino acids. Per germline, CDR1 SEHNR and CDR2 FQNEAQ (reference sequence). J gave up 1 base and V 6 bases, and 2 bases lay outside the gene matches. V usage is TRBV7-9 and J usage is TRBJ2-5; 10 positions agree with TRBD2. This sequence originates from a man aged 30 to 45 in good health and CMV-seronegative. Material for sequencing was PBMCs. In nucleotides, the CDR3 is TGTGCCAGCAGTAAGCGGGAGGGCCAAGAGACCCAGTACTTC. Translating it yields CASSKREGQETQYF.